This entry lists 19 T cell receptor beta chains sequenced from one sample in a study of cytomegalovirus exposure and HLA in healthy donors. Primers for the PCR totalled 60 Vbeta and 13 Jbeta. This table comes from immunoSEQ multiplex PCR, and its TCRdb copy is limited to in-frame clones, with some not included. The table lists some 150,000 clones, 70% to 80% of them singletons. Sequenced material: PBMCs. Receptors originate from a female donor in good health and CMV-seronegative.

The chain carries TRBV29-1 and TRBJ2-1, with TRBD2 matching 7 bases. Germline CDR1 is SQVTM and CDR2 is ANQGSEA. The length of the CDR3 is 16 residues. The V and J ends lost 5 bases and 2 bases, in that order; junction bases with no gene match: 12. In nucleotides, the CDR3 is TGCAGCGTTTTCGAACGTGCGGGGGAGGCCTACAATGAGCAGTTCTTC. This sequence encodes CSVFERAGEAYNEQFF.

This chain uses TRBV21-1 with TRBJ2-5; TRBD2, the table's D call, was not compared with the DNA. The J call is doubtful: the DNA matches TRBJ2-7 better. TRBV21-1 is a pseudogene. The CDR3 totals 14 residues. CDR3 sequence: CASSPSGDSYEQYF. CDR3 nucleotide sequence: TGCGCCAGCAGCCCCTCTGGGGACTCCTACGAGCAGTACTTC.

This clone showed up just once. The chain's CDR3 is CASSESFLPDRDDGYTF. The CDR3 DNA reads TGCGCCAGCAGTGAGTCCTTTCTCCCGGACAGAGACGATGGCTACACCTTC. The J gene is TRBJ1-2, the V gene TRBV10-2; perhaps TRBD1 as D (6 bases). The CDR3 is made up of 17 amino acids. Germline V gene lookup returns CDR1 WSHSY and CDR2 SAAADI. The V and J ends lost 0 bases and 6 bases respectively, with 20 bases between them.

V and J are TRBV28 and TRBJ2-2; TRBD2 agrees at 13 bases. CDR1 and CDR2 from the germline V gene are MDHEN and SYDVKM. V shed 6 bases and J 7 bases; nucleotides not matched to a gene: 11. This CDR3 has 17 amino acids. CDR3: CASSPGGLAGSHGELFF. The DNA of the CDR3 is TGTGCCAGCAGCCCCGGGGGACTAGCGGGATCACACGGGGAGCTGTTTTTT.

The chain combines TRBV5-1 with TRBJ2-5; 9 nucleotides match TRBD2. The V and J ends lost 0 bases and 5 bases, in that order; junction bases with no gene match: 8. Germline-derived CDR1 and CDR2 are SGHRS and YFSETQ. CDR3 length: 16 amino acids. The CDR3 protein is CASSLGIGGGAETQYF. CDR3 sequence (DNA): TGCGCCAGCAGCTTGGGTATCGGCGGGGGGGCCGAGACCCAGTACTTC.

This clone was seen a handful of times. The chain employs TRBV19 and TRBJ2-4; D gene unclear. Trimming took 0 bases from V and 0 from J, leaving 12 bases between them. The CDR3 is made up of 17 amino acids. Germline loops: CDR1 LNHDA, CDR2 SQIVND (reference sequence). CDR3 coding DNA: TGTGCCAGTAGTATAGATCGGCAGACATTAGCCAAAAACATTCAGTACTTC. Encoded protein: CASSIDRQTLAKNIQYF.

As regards this clone: Other nucleotide sequences from this sample produce the same CDR3. V usage is TRBV5-1 and J usage is TRBJ2-7; D is ambiguous. The ends were cut back, 0 bases at V and 6 bases at J, with 4 bases in the middle. The CDR3 loop spans 11 amino acids. Germline V CDR1 and CDR2: SGHRS, YFSETQ. CDR3 residues: CASSLASEQYF. The CDR3 DNA sequence: TGCGCCAGCAGCTTGGCCAGCGAGCAGTACTTC.

The J gene is TRBJ2-3, the V gene TRBV28; D gene ambiguous. Per the germline V gene, CDR1 is MDHEN and CDR2 is SYDVKM. The CDR3 runs to 12 residues. The V end lost 6 bases, the J end lost 5 bases, and 9 bases lay between the germline ends. The CDR3 nucleotides read TGTGCCAGCAGCCTAGAACAAGATACGCAGTATTTT. This translates into CASSLEQDTQYF.

The rearrangement uses TRBV6-1 and TRBJ1-1; D gene unclear. The germline V and J ends were trimmed by 5 bases and 3 bases, with 10 bases remaining between them. Germline CDR1 reads MNHNS; CDR2 reads SASEGT. The CDR3 loop spans 13 amino acids. Here the CDR3 reads CASSTGRYTEAFF. CDR3 nucleotides: TGTGCCAGCAGTACTGGGAGATACACTGAAGCTTTCTTT.

The chain combines TRBV9 with TRBJ2-3, with D maybe TRBD2 (5 bases). Trimming left V 1 base short and J 4 bases short, with 10 bases between. The CDR3 has 14 amino acids. Germline assignment: CDR1 SGDLS and CDR2 YYNGEE. The DNA of the CDR3 is TGTGCCAGCAGCGTACACGACGGGGCAGATACGCAGTATTTT. It codes for CASSVHDGADTQYF.

In its sample, this clone was seen once. The chain recombines TRBV14 with TRBJ1-2; 10 positions agree with TRBD1. J lost 2 bases, V lost 5 bases, and 5 bases had no gene match. The CDR3 runs to 15 residues. Germline V gene data show CDR1 as SGHDN and CDR2 as FVKESK. The CDR3 is CASSKGQGKNYGYTF. CDR3 coding DNA: TGTGCCAGCAGCAAGGGACAGGGGAAGAACTATGGCTACACCTTC.

This chain's CDR3 is CASSPPNPGRTEAFF. The CDR3 DNA is TGTGCCAGCAGCCCACCAAACCCTGGGCGCACTGAAGCTTTCTTT. The rearrangement links TRBV7-9 to TRBJ1-1; D is ambiguous. There are 15 residues in the CDR3. Germline V CDR1 and CDR2: SEHNR, FQNEAQ (reference sequence). V lost 5 bases, J lost 4 bases, and 17 bases lay in between.

The rearrangement uses TRBV4-1 and TRBJ1-4; maybe TRBD1 (5 bases). The length of the CDR3 is 15 residues. Germline CDR1 is MGHRA and CDR2 is YSYEKL. V was shortened by 0 bases and J by 5 bases, with 10 bases between the two germline ends. The CDR3 DNA is TGCGCCAGCAGCCAAGATACAGGTCTAAATGAAAAACTGTTTTTT. The encoded protein is CASSQDTGLNEKLFF.

The chain couples TRBV15 to TRBJ1-2; D possibly corresponds to TRBD1 (5 bases). V was cut by 1 base and J by 7 bases, with 13 bases left in between. In germline, CDR1 is LNHNV, CDR2 YYDKDF (reference sequence). This CDR3 is 14 amino acids long. CDR3 nucleotide sequence: TGTGCCACCAGCAGAGGGCAGGGAGGGGCTGGCTACACCTTC. Protein sequence: CATSRGQGGAGYTF. Supplemented by reference TRBV15 and TRBJ1-2, the full variable domain reads DAMVIQNPRYQVTQFGKPVTLSCSQTLNHNVMYWYQQKSSQAPKLLFHYYDKDFNNEADTPDNFQSRRPNTSFCFLDIRSPGLGDTAMYLCATSRGQGGAGYTFGSGTRLTVV.

This clone was counted a single time. V is TRBV6-5 and J is TRBJ1-1, with a weak D call TRBD1 (5 bases). Germline loops: CDR1 MNHEY, CDR2 SVGAGI. V lost 2 bases, J lost 3 bases, and 13 bases lay in between. The CDR3 spans 15 residues. The CDR3 is CASSYPGGGDTEAFF. The DNA of the CDR3 is TGTGCCAGCAGTTACCCCGGGGGGGGAGACACTGAAGCTTTCTTT.

The rearrangement uses TRBV7-9 and TRBJ2-6; D unresolved. The CDR3 sequence is 15 residues long. Germline V gene data show CDR1 as SEHNR and CDR2 as FQNEAQ (reference sequence). V was cut by 5 bases and J by 0 bases, with 8 bases left in between. The CDR3 is CASSHSASGANVLTF. As DNA, the CDR3 is TGTGCCAGCAGCCACAGTGCCTCTGGGGCCAACGTCCTGACTTTC. Based on the CDR3 plus reference TRBV7-9 and TRBJ2-6, the full variable domain is DTGVSQNPRHKITKRGQNVTFRCDPISEHNRLYWYRQTLGQGPEFLTYFQNEAQLEKSRLLSDRFSAERPKGSFSTLEIQRTEQGDSAMYLCASSHSASGANVLTFGAGSRLTVL.

As concerns this clone: The junction does not match germline at one end; this may be a read error. This chain uses TRBV7-7 with TRBJ2-1; TRBD2 matches 12 bases. The CDR3 is 17 residues long. Germline assignment: CDR1 SSHAT and CDR2 FNYEAQ (reference sequence). The CDR3 protein is CASSLRTSGNTYNEQFF. CDR3 in DNA: TGTGCTAGCAGCCTTCGGACTAGCGGGAACACCTACAATGAGCAGTTCTTC.

The V call is TRBV28, the J call TRBJ2-7, with 9 positions matching TRBD1. The CDR3 is 17 residues long. The J segment lost 5 bases and the V segment lost 6 bases, leaving 17 bases of the junction unmatched. CDR1 is MDHEN and CDR2 is SYDVKM in the germline V gene. CDR3 region: CASRHQDPGQGFHEQYF. CDR3 coding DNA: TGTGCCAGCAGACACCAAGATCCGGGACAGGGTTTCCACGAGCAGTACTTC. Using reference TRBV28 and TRBJ2-7 for the parts outside the CDR3, the full variable domain is DVKVTQSSRYLVKRTGEKVFLECVQDMDHENMFWYRQDPGLGLRLIYFSYDVKMKEKGDIPEGYSVSREKKERFSLILESASTNQTSMYLCASRHQDPGQGFHEQYFGPGTRLTVT.

The chain is built from TRBV5-1 and TRBJ2-6; D is undetermined. The CDR3 contains 14 residues. Germline CDR1 SGHRS, CDR2 YFSETQ. Trimming stripped 2 bases from V and 1 base from J, with 4 bases between. Here the CDR3 DNA reads TGCGCCAGCAGCTTATCTTCTGGGGCCAACGTCCTGACTTTC. It yields the protein CASSLSSGANVLTF.